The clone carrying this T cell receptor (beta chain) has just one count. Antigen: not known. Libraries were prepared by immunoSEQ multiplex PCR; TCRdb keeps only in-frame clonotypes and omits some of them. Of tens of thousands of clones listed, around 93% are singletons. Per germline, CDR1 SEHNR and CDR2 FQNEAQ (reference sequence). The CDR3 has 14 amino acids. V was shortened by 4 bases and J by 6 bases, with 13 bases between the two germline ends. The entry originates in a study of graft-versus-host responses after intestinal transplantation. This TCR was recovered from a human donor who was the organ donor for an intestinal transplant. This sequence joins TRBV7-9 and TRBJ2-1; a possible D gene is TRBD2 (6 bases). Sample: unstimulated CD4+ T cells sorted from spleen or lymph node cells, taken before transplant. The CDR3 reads CASSWSTSINEQFF. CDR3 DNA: TGTGCCAGCAGCTGGTCGACTAGTATCAATGAGCAGTTCTTC.